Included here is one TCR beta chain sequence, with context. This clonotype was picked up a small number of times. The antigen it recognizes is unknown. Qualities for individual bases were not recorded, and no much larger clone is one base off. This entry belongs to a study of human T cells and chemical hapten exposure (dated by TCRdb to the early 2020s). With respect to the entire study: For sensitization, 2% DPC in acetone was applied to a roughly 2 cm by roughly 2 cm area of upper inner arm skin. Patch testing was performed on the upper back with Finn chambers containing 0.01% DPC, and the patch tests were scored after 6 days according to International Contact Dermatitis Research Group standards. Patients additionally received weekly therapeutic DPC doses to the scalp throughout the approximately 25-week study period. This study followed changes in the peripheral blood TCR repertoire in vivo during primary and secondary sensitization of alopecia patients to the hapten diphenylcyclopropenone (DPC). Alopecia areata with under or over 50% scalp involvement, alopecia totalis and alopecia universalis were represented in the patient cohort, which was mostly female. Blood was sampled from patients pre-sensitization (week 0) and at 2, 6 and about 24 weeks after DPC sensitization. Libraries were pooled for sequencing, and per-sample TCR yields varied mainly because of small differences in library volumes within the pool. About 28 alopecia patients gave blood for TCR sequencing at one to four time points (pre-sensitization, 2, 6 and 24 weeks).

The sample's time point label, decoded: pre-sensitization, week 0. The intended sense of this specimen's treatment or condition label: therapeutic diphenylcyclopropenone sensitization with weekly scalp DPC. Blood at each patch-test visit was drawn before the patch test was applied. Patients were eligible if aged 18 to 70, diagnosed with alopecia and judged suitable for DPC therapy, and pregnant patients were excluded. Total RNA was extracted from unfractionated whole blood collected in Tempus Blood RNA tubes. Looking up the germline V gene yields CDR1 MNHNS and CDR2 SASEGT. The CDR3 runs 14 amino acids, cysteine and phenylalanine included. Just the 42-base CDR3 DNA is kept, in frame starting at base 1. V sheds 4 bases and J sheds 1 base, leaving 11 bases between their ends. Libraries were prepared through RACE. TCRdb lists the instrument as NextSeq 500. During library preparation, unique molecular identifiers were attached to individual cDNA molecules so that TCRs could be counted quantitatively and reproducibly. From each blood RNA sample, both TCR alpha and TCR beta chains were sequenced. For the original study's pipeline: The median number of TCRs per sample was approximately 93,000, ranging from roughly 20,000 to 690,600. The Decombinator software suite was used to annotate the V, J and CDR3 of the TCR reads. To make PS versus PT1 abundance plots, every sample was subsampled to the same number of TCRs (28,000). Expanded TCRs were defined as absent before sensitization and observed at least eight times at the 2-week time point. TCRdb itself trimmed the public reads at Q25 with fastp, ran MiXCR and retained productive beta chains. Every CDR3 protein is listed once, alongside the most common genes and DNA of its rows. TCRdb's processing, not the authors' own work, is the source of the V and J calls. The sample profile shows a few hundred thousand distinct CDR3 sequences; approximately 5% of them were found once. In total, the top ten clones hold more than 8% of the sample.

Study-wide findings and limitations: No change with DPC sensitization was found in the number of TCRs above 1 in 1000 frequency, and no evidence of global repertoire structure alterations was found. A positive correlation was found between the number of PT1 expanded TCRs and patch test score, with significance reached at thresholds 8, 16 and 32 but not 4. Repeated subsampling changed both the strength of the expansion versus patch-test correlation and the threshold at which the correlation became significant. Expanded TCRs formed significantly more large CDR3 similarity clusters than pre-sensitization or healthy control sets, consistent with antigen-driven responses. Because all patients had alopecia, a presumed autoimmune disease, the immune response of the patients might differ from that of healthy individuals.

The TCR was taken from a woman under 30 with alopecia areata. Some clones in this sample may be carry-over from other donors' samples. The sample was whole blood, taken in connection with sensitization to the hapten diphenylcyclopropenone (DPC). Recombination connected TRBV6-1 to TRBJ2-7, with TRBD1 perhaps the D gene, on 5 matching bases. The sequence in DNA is TGTGCCAGCAGTGTAGACAGTTTTTCCTACGAGCAGTACTTC. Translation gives CASSVDSFSYEQYF.